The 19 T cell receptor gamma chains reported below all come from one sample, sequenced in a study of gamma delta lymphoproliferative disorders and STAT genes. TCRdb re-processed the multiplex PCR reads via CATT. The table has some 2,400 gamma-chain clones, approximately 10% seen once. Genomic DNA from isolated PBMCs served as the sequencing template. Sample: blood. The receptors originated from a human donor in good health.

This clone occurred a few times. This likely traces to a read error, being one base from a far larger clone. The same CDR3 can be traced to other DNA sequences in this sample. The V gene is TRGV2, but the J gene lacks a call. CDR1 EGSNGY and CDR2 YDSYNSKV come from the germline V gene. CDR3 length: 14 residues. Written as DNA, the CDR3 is TGTGCCACCTGGGACGTCAACAATTATTATAAGAAACTCTTC. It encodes CATWDVNNYYKKLF.

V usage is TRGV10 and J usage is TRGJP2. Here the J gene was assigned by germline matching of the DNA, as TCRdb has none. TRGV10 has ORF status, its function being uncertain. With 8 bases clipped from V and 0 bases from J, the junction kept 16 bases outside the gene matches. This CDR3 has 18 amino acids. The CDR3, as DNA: TGTGCTGCGTGGGATCATCCCGACTTATATAGTAGTGATTGGATCAAGACGTTT. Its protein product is CAAWDHPDLYSSDWIKTF.

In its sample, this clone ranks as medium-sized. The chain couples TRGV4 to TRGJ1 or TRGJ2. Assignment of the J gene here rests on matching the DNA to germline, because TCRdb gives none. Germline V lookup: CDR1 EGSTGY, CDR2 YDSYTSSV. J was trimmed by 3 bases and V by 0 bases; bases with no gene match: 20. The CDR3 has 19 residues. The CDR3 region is CATWDGPFSALRSYYKKLF. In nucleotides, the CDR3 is TGTGCCACCTGGGATGGGCCTTTCTCTGCCCTCCGAAGTTATTATAAGAAACTCTTT.

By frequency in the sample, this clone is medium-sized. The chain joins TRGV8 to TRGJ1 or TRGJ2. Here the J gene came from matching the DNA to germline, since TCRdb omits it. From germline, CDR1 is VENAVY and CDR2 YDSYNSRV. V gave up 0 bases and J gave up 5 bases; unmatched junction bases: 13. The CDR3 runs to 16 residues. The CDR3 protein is CATWDRPPSPHYKKLF. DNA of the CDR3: TGTGCCACCTGGGATAGGCCGCCATCCCCACATTATAAGAAACTCTTT.

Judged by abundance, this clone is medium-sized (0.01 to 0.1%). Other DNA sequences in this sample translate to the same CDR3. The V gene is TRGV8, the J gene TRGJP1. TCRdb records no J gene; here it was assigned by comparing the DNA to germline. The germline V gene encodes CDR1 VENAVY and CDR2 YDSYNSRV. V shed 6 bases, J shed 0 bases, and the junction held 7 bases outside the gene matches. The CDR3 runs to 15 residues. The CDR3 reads CATWLLHTTGWFKIF. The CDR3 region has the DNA TGTGCCACCTGGCTCCTGCATACCACTGGTTGGTTCAAGATATTT.

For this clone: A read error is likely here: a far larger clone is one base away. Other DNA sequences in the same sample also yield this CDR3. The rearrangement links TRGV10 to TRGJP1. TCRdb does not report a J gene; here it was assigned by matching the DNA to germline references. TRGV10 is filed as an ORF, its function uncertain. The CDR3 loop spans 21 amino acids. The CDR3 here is CAAWDSEDERGAYPTGWFKIF. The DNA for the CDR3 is TGTGCCGCGTGGGATTCCGAAGATGAAAGAGGGGCATATCCCACTGGTTGGTTCAAGATATTT.

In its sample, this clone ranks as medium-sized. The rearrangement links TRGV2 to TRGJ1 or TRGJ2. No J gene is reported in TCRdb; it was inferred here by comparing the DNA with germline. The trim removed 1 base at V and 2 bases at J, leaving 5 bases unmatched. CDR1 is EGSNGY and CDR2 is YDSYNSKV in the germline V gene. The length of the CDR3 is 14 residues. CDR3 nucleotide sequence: TGTGCCACCTGGGACGGAGAGTATTATTATAAGAAACTCTTT. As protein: CATWDGEYYYKKLF.

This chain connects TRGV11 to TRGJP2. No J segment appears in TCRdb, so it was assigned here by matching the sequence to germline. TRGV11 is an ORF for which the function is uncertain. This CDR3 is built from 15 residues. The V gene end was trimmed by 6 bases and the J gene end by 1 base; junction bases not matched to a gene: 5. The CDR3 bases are TGTGCCTGCTGGATTGCCCCTAGTAGTGATTGGATCAAGACGTTT. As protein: CACWIAPSSDWIKTF.

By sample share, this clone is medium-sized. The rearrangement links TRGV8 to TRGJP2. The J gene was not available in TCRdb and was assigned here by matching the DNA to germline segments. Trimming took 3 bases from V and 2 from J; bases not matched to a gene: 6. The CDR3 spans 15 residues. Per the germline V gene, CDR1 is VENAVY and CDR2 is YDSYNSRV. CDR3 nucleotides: TGTGCCACCTGGGATGGGGGGAGTAGTGATTGGATCAAGACGTTT. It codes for CATWDGGSSDWIKTF.

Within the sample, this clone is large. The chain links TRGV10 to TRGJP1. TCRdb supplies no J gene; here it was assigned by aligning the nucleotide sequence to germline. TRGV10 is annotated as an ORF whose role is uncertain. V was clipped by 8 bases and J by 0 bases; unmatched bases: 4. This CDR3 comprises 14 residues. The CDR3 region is CAAWVHTTGWFKIF. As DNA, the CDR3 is TGTGCTGCGTGGGTTCATACCACTGGTTGGTTCAAGATATTT.

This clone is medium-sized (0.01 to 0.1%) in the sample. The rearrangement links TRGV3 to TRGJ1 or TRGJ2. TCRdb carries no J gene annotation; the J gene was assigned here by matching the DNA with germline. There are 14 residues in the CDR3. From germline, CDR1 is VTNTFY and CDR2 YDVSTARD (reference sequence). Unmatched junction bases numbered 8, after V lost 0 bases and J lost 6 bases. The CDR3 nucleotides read TGTGCCACCTGGGACAGGACCCAGGGTTATAAGAAACTCTTT. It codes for CATWDRTQGYKKLF.

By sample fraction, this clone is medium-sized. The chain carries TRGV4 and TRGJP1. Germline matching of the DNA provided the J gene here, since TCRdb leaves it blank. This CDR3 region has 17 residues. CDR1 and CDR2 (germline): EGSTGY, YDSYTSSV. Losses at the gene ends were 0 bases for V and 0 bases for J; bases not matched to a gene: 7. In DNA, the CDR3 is TGTGCCACCTGGGATGGGCCCTCATATACCACTGGTTGGTTCAAGATATTT. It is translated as CATWDGPSYTTGWFKIF.

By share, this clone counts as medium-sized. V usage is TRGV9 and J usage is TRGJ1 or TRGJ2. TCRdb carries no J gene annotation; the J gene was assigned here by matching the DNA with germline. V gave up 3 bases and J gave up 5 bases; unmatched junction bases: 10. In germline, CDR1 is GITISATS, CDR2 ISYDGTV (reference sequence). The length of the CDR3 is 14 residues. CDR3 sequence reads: CALWETMGDYKKLF. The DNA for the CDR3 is TGTGCCTTGTGGGAGACAATGGGTGATTATAAGAAACTCTTT.

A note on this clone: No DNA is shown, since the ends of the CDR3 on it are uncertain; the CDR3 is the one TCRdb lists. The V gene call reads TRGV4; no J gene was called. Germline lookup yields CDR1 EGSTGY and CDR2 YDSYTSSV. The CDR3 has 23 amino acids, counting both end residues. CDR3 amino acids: CAILLKMTLESITVPPGMGKKLF.

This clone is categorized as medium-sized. The CDR3 nucleotides read TGTGCCACCTGGTCCTGGGGTAATTATTATAAGAAACTCTTT. It specifies CATWSWGNYYKKLF. The chain joins TRGV4 to TRGJ1 or TRGJ2. The J gene comes from matching the DNA to germline here; TCRdb lacks it. The CDR3 sequence is 14 residues long. Germline V gene sequence: CDR1 EGSTGY, CDR2 YDSYTSSV. V gave up 6 bases and J gave up 1 base; unmatched junction bases: 9.

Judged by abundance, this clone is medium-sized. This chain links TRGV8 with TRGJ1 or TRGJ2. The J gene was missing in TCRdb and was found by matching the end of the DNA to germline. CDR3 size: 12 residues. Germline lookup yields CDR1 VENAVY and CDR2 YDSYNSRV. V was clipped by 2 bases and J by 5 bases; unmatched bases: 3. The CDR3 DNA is TGTGCCACCTGGGATAAGGATTATAAGAAACTCTTT. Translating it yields CATWDKDYKKLF.

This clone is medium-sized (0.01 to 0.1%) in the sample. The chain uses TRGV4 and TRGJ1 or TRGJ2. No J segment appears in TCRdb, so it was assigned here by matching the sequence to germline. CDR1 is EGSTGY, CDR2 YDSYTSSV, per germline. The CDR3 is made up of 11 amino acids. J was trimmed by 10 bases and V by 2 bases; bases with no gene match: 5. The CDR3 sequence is CATWDDKKKLF. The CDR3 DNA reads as TGTGCCACCTGGGATGACAAGAAGAAACTCTTT.

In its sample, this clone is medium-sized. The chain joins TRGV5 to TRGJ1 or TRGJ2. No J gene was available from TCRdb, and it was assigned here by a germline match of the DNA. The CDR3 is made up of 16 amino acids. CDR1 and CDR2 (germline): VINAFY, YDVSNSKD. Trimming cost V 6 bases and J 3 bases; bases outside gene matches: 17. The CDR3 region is CATWLTLDGIYYKKLF. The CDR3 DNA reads TGTGCCACCTGGCTTACACTTGATGGAATTTATTATAAGAAACTCTTT.

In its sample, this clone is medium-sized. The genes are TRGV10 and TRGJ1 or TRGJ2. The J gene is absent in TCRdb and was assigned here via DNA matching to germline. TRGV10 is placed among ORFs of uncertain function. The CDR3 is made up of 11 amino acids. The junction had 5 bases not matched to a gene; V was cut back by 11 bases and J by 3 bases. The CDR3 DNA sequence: TGTGCTGCGGGGTTTTATTATAAGAAACTCTTT. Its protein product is CAAGFYYKKLF.